The present T cell receptor (beta chain) was sequenced within a study of shared clonotypes between healthy human individuals. Study observations and caveats: Naive subsets usually exceeded memory subsets in estimated richness.

This clone has only one observation. Its cognate antigen is unknown. All the donors were Caucasian adults who lived in Nashville, Tennessee. Here immunoSEQ multiplex PCR was the method, and the copy in TCRdb shows in-frame clones only, minus some. The sample records some 2,500,000 clones, roughly 90% being singletons. The CDR3 is 15 amino acids. The trim removed 4 bases at V and 0 bases at J, leaving 3 bases unmatched. Germline V gives CDR1 SGHTA, CDR2 FQGTGA. The sequence derives from a man aged 18 to 29 in good health. Some clones in this sample may be carry-over from other donors' samples. Sequencing was carried out using naive CD4+ T cells from PBMCs. As for subset: CD45RA+ positively selected. The chain employs TRBV7-3 and TRBJ2-1; 7 bases agree with TRBD2. The DNA for the CDR3 is TGTGCCAGCAGCTCATGGGGGGGCTCCTACAATGAGCAGTTCTTC. Its protein product is CASSSWGGSYNEQFF. Full variable domain (rest looked up from reference TRBV7-3 and TRBJ2-1): GAGVSQTPSNKVTEKGKYVELRCDPISGHTALYWYRQSLGQGPEFLIYFQGTGAADDSGLPNDRFFAVRPEGSVSTLKIQRTERGDSAVYLCASSSWGGSYNEQFFGPGTRLTVL.